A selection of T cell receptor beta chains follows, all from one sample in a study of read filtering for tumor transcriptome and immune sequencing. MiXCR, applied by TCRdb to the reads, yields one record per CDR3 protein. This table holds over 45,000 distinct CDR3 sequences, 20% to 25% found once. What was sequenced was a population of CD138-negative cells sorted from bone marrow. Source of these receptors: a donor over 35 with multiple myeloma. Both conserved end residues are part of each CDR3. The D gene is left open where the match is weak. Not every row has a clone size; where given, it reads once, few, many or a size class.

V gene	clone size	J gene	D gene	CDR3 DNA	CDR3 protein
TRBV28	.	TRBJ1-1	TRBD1	TGTGCCAGCAGTGAGGGACAGGGGGGGAACACTGAAGCTTTCTTT	CASSEGQGGNTEAFF
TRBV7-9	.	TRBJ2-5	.	TGTGCCAGCAGCATCTATGCCGGGATCTCCTCGGAGACCCAGTACTTC	CASSIYAGISSETQYF
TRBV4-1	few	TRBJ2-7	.	TGCGCCAGCAGCCAAGAAAAAAAATACTACGAGCAGTACTTC	CASSQEKKYYEQYF
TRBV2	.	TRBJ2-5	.	TGTGCCAGCAGTGACAGGAGTTCTTCAGAGACCCAGTACTTC	CASSDRSSSETQYF
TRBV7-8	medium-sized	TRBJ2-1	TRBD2	TGTGCCAGCAGCCCGTTGGCTAGCGGTTACAATGAGCAGTTCTTC	CASSPLASGYNEQFF
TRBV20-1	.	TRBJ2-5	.	TGCAGTGCTGGTCCGACCCCTGGGGAGACCCAGTACTTC	CSAGPTPGETQYF
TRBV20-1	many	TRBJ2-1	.	TGCAGTGCTAGAGGCCTTCTTAGCGGTGAGCAGTTCTTC	CSARGLLSGEQFF
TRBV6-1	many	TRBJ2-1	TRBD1	TGTGCCAGCAGTGAAGAAGGGCAGGGGGCAGTGAGCTCCTACAATGAGCAGTTCTTC	CASSEEGQGAVSSYNEQFF
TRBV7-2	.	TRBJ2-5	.	TGTGCCAGCAGCGCGGACGGTGATTGGACCCAGTACTTC	CASSADGDWTQYF
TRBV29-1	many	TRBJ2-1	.	TGCAGCGCCGCGACGAATAAGGTGATATACAATGAGCAGTTCTTC	CSAATNKVIYNEQFF
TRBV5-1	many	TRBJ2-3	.	TGCGCCAGCAGCTTGGACGTACGTCAAAGCACAGATACGCAGTATTTT	CASSLDVRQSTDTQYF
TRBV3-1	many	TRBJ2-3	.	TGTGCCAGCAGCGGTACCCGGGACAGCACAGATACGCAGTATTTT	CASSGTRDSTDTQYF
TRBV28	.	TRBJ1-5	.	TGTGCCAGCAGTTTATGGAATCAGCCCCAGCATTTT	CASSLWNQPQHF
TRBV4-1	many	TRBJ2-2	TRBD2	TGCGCCAGCAGCCAAGAGAGGGACCGTGGGACTAGCGGGCCAACCTGGTACACCGGGGAGCTGTTTTTT	CASSQERDRGTSGPTWYTGELFF
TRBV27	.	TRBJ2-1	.	TGTGCCAGCAGTTTATCCCCCGACATCGTGAATGATCAGTTCTTC	CASSLSPDIVNDQFF